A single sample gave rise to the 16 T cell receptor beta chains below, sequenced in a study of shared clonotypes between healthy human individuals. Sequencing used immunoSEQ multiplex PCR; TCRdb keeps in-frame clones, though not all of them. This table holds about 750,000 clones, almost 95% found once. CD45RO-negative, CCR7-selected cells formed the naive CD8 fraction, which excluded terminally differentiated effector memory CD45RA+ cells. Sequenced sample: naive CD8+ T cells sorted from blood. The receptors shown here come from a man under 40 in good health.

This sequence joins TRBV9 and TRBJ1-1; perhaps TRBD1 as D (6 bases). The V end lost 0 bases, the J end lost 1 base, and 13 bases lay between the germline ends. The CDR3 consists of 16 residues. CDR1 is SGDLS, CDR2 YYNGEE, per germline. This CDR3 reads CASSVGLFRGNTEAFF. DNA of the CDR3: TGTGCCAGCAGCGTAGGATTATTCAGGGGGAACACTGAAGCTTTCTTT.

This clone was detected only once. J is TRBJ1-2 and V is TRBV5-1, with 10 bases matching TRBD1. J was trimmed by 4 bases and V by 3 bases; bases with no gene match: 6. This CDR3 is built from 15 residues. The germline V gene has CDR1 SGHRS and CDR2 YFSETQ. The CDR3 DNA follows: TGCGCCAGCAGCTCTGACAGGGGGCCTGTCTATGGCTACACCTTC. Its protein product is CASSSDRGPVYGYTF.

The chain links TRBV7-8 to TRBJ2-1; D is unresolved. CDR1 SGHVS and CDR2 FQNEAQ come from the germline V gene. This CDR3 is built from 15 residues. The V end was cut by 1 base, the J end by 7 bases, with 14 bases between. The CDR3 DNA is TGTGCCAGCAGCTTAGTAAGGAGAACGACGAATGAGCAGTTCTTC. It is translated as CASSLVRRTTNEQFF.

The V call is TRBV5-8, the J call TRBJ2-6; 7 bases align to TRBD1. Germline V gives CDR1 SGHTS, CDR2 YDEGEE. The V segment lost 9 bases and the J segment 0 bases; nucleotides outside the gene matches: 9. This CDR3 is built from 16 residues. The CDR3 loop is CATSTGPFSGANVLTF. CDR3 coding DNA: TGTGCCACCTCGACAGGGCCTTTCTCTGGGGCCAACGTCCTGACTTTC.

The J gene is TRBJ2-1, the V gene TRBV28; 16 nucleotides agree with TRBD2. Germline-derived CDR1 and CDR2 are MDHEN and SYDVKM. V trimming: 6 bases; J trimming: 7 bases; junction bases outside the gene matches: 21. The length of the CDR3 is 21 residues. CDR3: CASSLGPGTSGRAGEGNEQFF. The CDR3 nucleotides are TGTGCCAGCAGCCTTGGGCCAGGGACTAGCGGGAGGGCCGGTGAAGGGAATGAGCAGTTCTTC.

The CDR3 loop reads CASSDPASDGSYNEQFF. The CDR3 DNA is TGTGCCAGCAGCGACCCCGCTAGCGACGGCTCCTACAATGAGCAGTTCTTC. The gene calls are TRBV9 and TRBJ2-1; perhaps TRBD2 as D (6 bases). Trimming took 3 bases from V and 0 from J, leaving 16 bases between them. The CDR3 consists of 17 residues. The germline CDR1 and CDR2 sequences are SGDLS and YYNGEE.

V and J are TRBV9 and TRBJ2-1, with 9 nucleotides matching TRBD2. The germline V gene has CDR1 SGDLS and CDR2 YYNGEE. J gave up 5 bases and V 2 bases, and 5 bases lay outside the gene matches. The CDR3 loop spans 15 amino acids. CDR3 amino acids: CASSVSGRADNEQFF. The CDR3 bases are TGTGCCAGCAGCGTTAGCGGGAGAGCTGACAATGAGCAGTTCTTC.

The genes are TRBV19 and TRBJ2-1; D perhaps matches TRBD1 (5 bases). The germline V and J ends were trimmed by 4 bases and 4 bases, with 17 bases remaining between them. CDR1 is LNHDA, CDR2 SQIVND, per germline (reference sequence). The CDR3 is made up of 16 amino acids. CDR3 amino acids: CASSKGSTEYYNEQFF. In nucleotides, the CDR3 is TGTGCCAGTAGTAAGGGTTCGACAGAGTATTACAATGAGCAGTTCTTC.

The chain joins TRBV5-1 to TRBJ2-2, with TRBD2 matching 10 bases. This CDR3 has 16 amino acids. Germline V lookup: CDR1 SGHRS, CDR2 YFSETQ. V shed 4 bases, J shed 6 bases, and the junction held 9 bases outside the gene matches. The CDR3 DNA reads TGCGCCAGCAGCCAGGAACCGGGACTAGCGTCCGGGGAGCTGTTTTTT. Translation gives CASSQEPGLASGELFF. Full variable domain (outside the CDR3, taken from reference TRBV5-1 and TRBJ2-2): KAGVTQTPRYLIKTRGQQVTLSCSPISGHRSVSWYQQTPGQGLQFLFEYFSETQRNKGNFPGRFSGRQFSNSRSEMNVSTLELGDSALYLCASSQEPGLASGELFFGEGSRLTVL.

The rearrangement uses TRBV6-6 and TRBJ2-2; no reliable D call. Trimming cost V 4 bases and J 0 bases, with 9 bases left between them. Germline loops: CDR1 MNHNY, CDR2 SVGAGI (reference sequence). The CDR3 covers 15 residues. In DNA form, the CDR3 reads TGTGCCAGCAGTTGGCGGAATGCGAACACCGGGGAGCTGTTTTTT. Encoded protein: CASSWRNANTGELFF.

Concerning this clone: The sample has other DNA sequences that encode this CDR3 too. This CDR3 reads CASSFGRSYGYTF. Written as DNA, the CDR3 is TGTGCCAGCAGTTTTGGCAGGTCCTATGGCTACACCTTC. The chain uses TRBV27 and TRBJ1-2; D not certain. The ends were cut back, 3 bases at V and 4 bases at J, with 9 bases in the middle. Germline V gene data show CDR1 as MNHEY and CDR2 as SMNVEV (reference sequence). This CDR3 comprises 13 residues.

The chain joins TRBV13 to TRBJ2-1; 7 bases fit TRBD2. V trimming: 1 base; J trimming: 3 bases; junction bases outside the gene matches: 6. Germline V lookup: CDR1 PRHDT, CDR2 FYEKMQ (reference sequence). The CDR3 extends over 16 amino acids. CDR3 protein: CASSLDGGSVYNEQFF. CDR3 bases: TGTGCCAGCAGCTTAGATGGCGGGAGTGTCTACAATGAGCAGTTCTTC.

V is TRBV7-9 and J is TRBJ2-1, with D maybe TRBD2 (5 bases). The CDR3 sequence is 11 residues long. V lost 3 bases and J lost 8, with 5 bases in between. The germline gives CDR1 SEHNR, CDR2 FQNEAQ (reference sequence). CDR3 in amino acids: CASSLEDEQFF. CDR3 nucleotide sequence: TGTGCCAGCAGCTTGGAGGATGAGCAGTTCTTC.

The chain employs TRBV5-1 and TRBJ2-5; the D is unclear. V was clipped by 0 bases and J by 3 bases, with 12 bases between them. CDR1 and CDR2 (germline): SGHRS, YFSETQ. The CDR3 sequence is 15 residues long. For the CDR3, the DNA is TGCGCCAGCAGCTTGGCCGTGTTAGGAAAAGAGACCCAGTACTTC. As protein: CASSLAVLGKETQYF. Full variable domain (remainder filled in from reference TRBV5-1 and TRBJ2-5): KAGVTQTPRYLIKTRGQQVTLSCSPISGHRSVSWYQQTPGQGLQFLFEYFSETQRNKGNFPGRFSGRQFSNSRSEMNVSTLELGDSALYLCASSLAVLGKETQYFGPGTRLLVL.

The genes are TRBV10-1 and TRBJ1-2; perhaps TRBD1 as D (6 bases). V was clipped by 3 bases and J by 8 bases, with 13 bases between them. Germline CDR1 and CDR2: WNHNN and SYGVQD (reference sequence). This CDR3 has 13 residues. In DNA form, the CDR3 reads TGCGCCAGCAGTGAAAGGGTAGGGGGAGGCTACACCTTC. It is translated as CASSERVGGGYTF.

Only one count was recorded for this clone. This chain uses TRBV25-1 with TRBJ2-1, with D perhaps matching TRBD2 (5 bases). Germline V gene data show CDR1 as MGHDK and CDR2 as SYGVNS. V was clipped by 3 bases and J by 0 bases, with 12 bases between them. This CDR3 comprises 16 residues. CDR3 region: CASSDTRGSSYNEQFF. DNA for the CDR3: TGTGCCAGCAGTGACACCCGAGGGAGCTCCTACAATGAGCAGTTCTTC.